This T cell receptor beta chain was identified during a study of tumor-infiltrating lymphocytes in primary liver carcinoma. From germline, CDR1 is SGHTA and CDR2 FQGNSA. The CDR3 totals 14 residues. The germline V and J ends were trimmed by 7 bases and 2 bases, with 9 bases remaining between them. A primer in the constant region served to generate TCR beta cDNA from approximately 500 ng of total RNA. ARM-PCR was slightly modified, and three nested multiplex PCR rounds with it gave rise to the TCR beta libraries. The first two PCR rounds, around 10 cycles each, used TRBV1-TRBV30 forward primers and a C-beta reverse primer. A single record per CDR3 protein comes from TCRdb applying MiXCR to the multiplex PCR reads. The table records tens of thousands of distinct CDR3 sequences, less than 85% of them present only once. The roughly 20-34 mg bulk tissue piece was not sorted before simultaneous RNA and DNA extraction.

Regarding this clonotype: The CDR3 ends on some other residue instead of the conserved phenylalanine or tryptophan, so this is likely a read error.

The sequence was obtained from a man aged 40-49 years with primary liver carcinoma and hepatitis B virus infection. The gene calls are TRBV7-2 and TRBJ2-6; D is unresolved. The specimen sequenced was liver tumor tissue from sampling region 4. Subset defined: tumor region T4, right-lateral pole. The CDR3 bases are TGTGCCAGCACGCTTAATCCTGGGGCCAACGTCCTGACTCTC. Residues: CASTLNPGANVLTL.